This TCR beta chain was retrieved from a study of blood T cell repertoires in COVID-19 (dated by TCRdb to 2020 to 2022). General notes on the study: Samples from collaborators originated in the United States, Italy and Spain and spanned both the acute and convalescent phases of COVID-19. The repertoires were released in a freely available public database intended as a resource for research on the immune response to SARS-CoV-2. The samples were drawn from two sources: the first 160 participants of the ongoing ImmuneRACE study, and 950 to 1,500 subjects contributed by 6 global collaborators. The dataset comprised deeply sampled blood TCRbeta repertoires from subjects exposed to, actively infected with, or recovered from COVID-19. Nearly every sample came with metadata listing a de-identified subject ID, COVID-19 status, age in years and sex. Where available, HLA class I and class II types were taken from metadata supplied by the sample provider and were not determined by assay-based typing. The prospective study material was composed of cDNA or gDNA derived from T cells, B-cell-depleted T cells, or PBMCs. On the study overall, not on this receptor specifically: Clinical and demographic metadata were provided uncurated, with the amount varying by source and participant.

Each collaborating institution followed its own protocols to collect whole blood in K2EDTA tubes. For TCRbeta analysis, collaborator samples were shipped as frozen whole blood, as isolated PBMCs, or as DNA extracted from either sample type. TCRbeta CDR3 regions were amplified from genomic DNA using the immunoSEQ Assay, a bias-controlled multiplex PCR. The source study handled its data this way. The number of nucleated cells in each sample was estimated from the amplification of reference gene primers within the assay. Sequence reads were collapsed and filtered to measure the absolute abundance of every unique TCRbeta CDR3 rearrangement. For each sample, productive Simpson clonality was calculated as the square root of Simpson's diversity index across productive rearrangements. TCRdb stores this immuneACCESS table with in-frame sequences only. Part of the clones is absent; in the studies checked, under half of the shortfall reflects unresolved V genes, and no reason is known for the rest. That table gives V, J and clone size, and the DNA gave D and trimming. Present in this sample are some 43,000 clones, about 91% of which were seen just once. The top ten clonotypes cover 15% of the sample.

Cut back by 4 bases and 2 bases, the V and J ends lie 12 bases apart. The cysteine opens and the phenylalanine closes a CDR3 of 16 amino acids. Left in the record is the CDR3 DNA by itself, 48 bases read in frame from the first base. Based on the germline V gene, the CDR1 and CDR2 sequences are MNHNS and SASEGT. Remarks on this clone: The clone's antigen remains unknown. Base-call qualities are not available, and no considerably larger clone is one nucleotide away.

This receptor was taken from a man aged 60-69 years with active COVID-19. The sequence joins TRBV6-1 to TRBJ2-6; the D gene is perhaps TRBD1, on 6 matching bases. Material for sequencing was peripheral blood. The nucleotide sequence is given as TGTGCCAGCAGTGGGGAACAGGGAACTGGGGCCAACGTCCTGACTTTC. It encodes CASSGEQGTGANVLTF.